These T cell receptor beta chains were read from a single sample in a study of CD8 T cells in ankylosing spondylitis. Each CDR3 protein is one row after TCRdb ran MiXCR on the 5' RACE reads. The sample holds approximately 150,000 distinct CDR3 sequences, under 45% seen once. Sequenced input: synovial fluid, either unsorted or a sorted T cell fraction (not recorded which). These receptors came from a male donor with ankylosing spondylitis. CDR3s include the opening cysteine and the closing phenylalanine or tryptophan. D genes are given only for firm matches. Size is stated for part of the rows, as once, few or many counts, or as a class when the clone is expanded.

d_call: TRBD2; v_call: TRBV4-2; clone_size: .; j_call: TRBJ2-1; cdr3_aa: CASSRGGLAGGSSYNEQFF; cdr3_nt: TGTGCCAGCAGCCGGGGGGGACTAGCGGGAGGTAGCTCCTACAATGAGCAGTTCTTC
d_call: .; v_call: TRBV7-6; clone_size: .; j_call: TRBJ1-1; cdr3_aa: CASSLAQSNTEAFF; cdr3_nt: TGTGCCAGCAGCTTAGCCCAGTCGAACACTGAAGCTTTCTTT
d_call: TRBD1; v_call: TRBV10-1; clone_size: many; j_call: TRBJ2-5; cdr3_aa: CASSETGTAGQETQYF; cdr3_nt: TGCGCCAGCAGTGAAACCGGGACAGCCGGCCAAGAGACCCAGTACTTC
d_call: TRBD2; v_call: TRBV5-8; clone_size: .; j_call: TRBJ2-2; cdr3_aa: CASSLGWLAAGTGELFF; cdr3_nt: TGTGCCAGCAGCTTGGGTTGGCTAGCGGCGGGCACCGGGGAGCTGTTTTTT
d_call: TRBD1; v_call: TRBV27; clone_size: .; j_call: TRBJ2-7; cdr3_aa: CASSLGGRGYEQYF; cdr3_nt: TGTGCCAGCAGTTTAGGTGGCAGGGGGTACGAGCAGTACTTC
d_call: .; v_call: TRBV5-1; clone_size: few; j_call: TRBJ2-1; cdr3_aa: CASSLDGIGSYNEQFF; cdr3_nt: TGCGCCAGCAGCTTGGACGGGATTGGTTCCTACAATGAGCAGTTCTTC
d_call: .; v_call: TRBV5-1; clone_size: few; j_call: TRBJ2-5; cdr3_aa: CASSTGYLETQYF; cdr3_nt: TGCGCCAGCAGCACCGGTTATCTGGAGACCCAGTACTTC
d_call: .; v_call: TRBV12-3/TRBV12-4; clone_size: few; j_call: TRBJ2-5; cdr3_aa: CASSLVGNQETQYF; cdr3_nt: TGTGCCAGCAGTTTGGTAGGGAACCAAGAGACCCAGTACTTC
d_call: .; v_call: TRBV7-9; clone_size: .; j_call: TRBJ1-2; cdr3_aa: CASSLRGIYGYTF; cdr3_nt: TGTGCCAGCAGCTTACGCGGGATATATGGCTACACCTTC
d_call: .; v_call: TRBV20-1; clone_size: few; j_call: TRBJ1-1; cdr3_aa: CSARAYEPEAFF; cdr3_nt: TGCAGTGCTAGAGCCTACGAACCTGAAGCTTTCTTT
d_call: .; v_call: TRBV10-3; clone_size: .; j_call: TRBJ1-5; cdr3_aa: CAISESNQGQLSNQPQHF; cdr3_nt: TGTGCCATCAGTGAGTCTAACCAGGGACAACTTAGCAATCAGCCCCAGCATTTT
d_call: TRBD2; v_call: TRBV7-3; clone_size: once; j_call: TRBJ2-1; cdr3_aa: CASSLFGQAGEQFF; cdr3_nt: TGTGCCAGCAGCTTATTTGGGCAAGCGGGGGAGCAGTTCTTC
d_call: .; v_call: TRBV6-1; clone_size: many; j_call: TRBJ2-1; cdr3_aa: CASSESSGLPYNEQFF; cdr3_nt: TGTGCCAGCAGTGAATCATCCGGACTACCCTACAATGAGCAGTTCTTC
d_call: .; v_call: TRBV12-3/TRBV12-4; clone_size: .; j_call: TRBJ2-2; cdr3_aa: CASSLDGLGGELFF; cdr3_nt: TGTGCCAGCAGTTTAGACGGTCTCGGCGGGGAGCTGTTTTTT
d_call: .; v_call: TRBV7-9; clone_size: .; j_call: TRBJ1-1; cdr3_aa: CASLGWGRVNTEAFF; cdr3_nt: TGTGCCAGCCTGGGGTGGGGGCGGGTGAACACTGAAGCTTTCTTT
d_call: .; v_call: TRBV27; clone_size: .; j_call: TRBJ2-2; cdr3_aa: CASSREYGELFF; cdr3_nt: TGTGCCAGCAGCCGGGAATACGGGGAGCTGTTTTTT
d_call: TRBD2; v_call: TRBV4-3; clone_size: .; j_call: TRBJ2-1; cdr3_aa: CASSQGLAVYNEQFF; cdr3_nt: TGCGCCAGCAGCCAAGGTCTAGCGGTATACAATGAGCAGTTCTTC
d_call: .; v_call: TRBV7-2; clone_size: many; j_call: TRBJ2-5; cdr3_aa: CASSFDGRGEQETQYF; cdr3_nt: TGTGCCAGCAGCTTCGACGGCAGGGGGGAACAAGAGACCCAGTACTTC
d_call: .; v_call: TRBV28; clone_size: .; j_call: TRBJ1-1; cdr3_aa: CASSILNTEAFF; cdr3_nt: TGTGCCAGCTCAATCCTGAACACTGAAGCTTTCTTT
d_call: TRBD1; v_call: TRBV24-1; clone_size: .; j_call: TRBJ2-3; cdr3_aa: CATSERTGGEDTQYF; cdr3_nt: TGTGCCACCAGTGAACGGACAGGGGGCGAGGATACGCAGTATTTT
d_call: TRBD1; v_call: TRBV12-3/TRBV12-4; clone_size: .; j_call: TRBJ2-7; cdr3_aa: CASSLSIRDRVPFRSYEQYF; cdr3_nt: TGTGCCAGCAGTTTATCGATCCGGGACAGGGTCCCCTTTAGATCCTACGAGCAGTACTTC
d_call: .; v_call: TRBV3-1; clone_size: .; j_call: TRBJ2-5; cdr3_aa: CASSQGIPPQETQYF; cdr3_nt: TGTGCCAGCAGCCAGGGAATACCACCCCAAGAGACCCAGTACTTC
d_call: TRBD1; v_call: TRBV12-3/TRBV12-4; clone_size: .; j_call: TRBJ1-2; cdr3_aa: CASSFPELHRGIGGYTF; cdr3_nt: TGTGCCAGCAGCTTCCCTGAGCTGCACAGGGGGATTGGTGGCTACACCTTC
d_call: .; v_call: TRBV28; clone_size: many; j_call: TRBJ2-7; cdr3_aa: CASGDWKYYEQYF; cdr3_nt: TGTGCCAGCGGGGACTGGAAGTACTACGAGCAGTACTTC
d_call: .; v_call: TRBV6-1; clone_size: .; j_call: TRBJ1-1; cdr3_aa: CASSELLQGAGNTEAFF; cdr3_nt: TGTGCCAGCAGTGAGTTACTCCAGGGAGCGGGGAACACTGAAGCTTTCTTT
d_call: .; v_call: TRBV5-1; clone_size: .; j_call: TRBJ2-2; cdr3_aa: CASSRGWTGELFF; cdr3_nt: TGCGCCAGCAGCCGGGGCTGGACCGGGGAGCTGTTTTTT
d_call: .; v_call: TRBV5-1; clone_size: .; j_call: TRBJ2-1; cdr3_aa: CASSLETPATRSYNEQFF; cdr3_nt: TGCGCCAGCAGCTTGGAGACCCCTGCTACTAGGTCCTACAATGAGCAGTTCTTC
d_call: TRBD2; v_call: TRBV12-3/TRBV12-4; clone_size: few; j_call: TRBJ2-7; cdr3_aa: CASSLVGEGYEQYF; cdr3_nt: TGTGCCAGCAGTTTAGTGGGGGAGGGATACGAGCAGTACTTC
d_call: .; v_call: TRBV6-5; clone_size: few; j_call: TRBJ1-2; cdr3_aa: CASSYVGVDYGYTF; cdr3_nt: TGTGCCAGCAGTTACGTGGGGGTGGACTATGGCTACACCTTC
d_call: .; v_call: TRBV5-1; clone_size: few; j_call: TRBJ1-1; cdr3_aa: CASSLLPPTAGYAEAFF; cdr3_nt: TGCGCCAGCAGCTTGTTACCACCAACAGCCGGGTACGCTGAAGCTTTCTTT
d_call: .; v_call: TRBV13; clone_size: few; j_call: TRBJ2-7; cdr3_aa: CASSSTKTGTNGEQYF; cdr3_nt: TGTGCCAGCAGCTCGACCAAAACTGGGACCAACGGGGAGCAGTACTTC
d_call: .; v_call: TRBV12-3/TRBV12-4; clone_size: .; j_call: TRBJ1-5; cdr3_aa: CASSTGSRQPQHF; cdr3_nt: TGTGCCAGTTCAACAGGTTCACGGCAGCCCCAGCATTTT
d_call: .; v_call: TRBV10-3; clone_size: .; j_call: TRBJ2-7; cdr3_aa: CAISYQRLLYEQYF; cdr3_nt: TGTGCCATCAGCTACCAGCGGTTACTCTACGAGCAGTACTTC
d_call: .; v_call: TRBV4-1; clone_size: few; j_call: TRBJ1-2; cdr3_aa: CASSLTPRPANYGYTF; cdr3_nt: TGCGCCAGCAGCCTCACCCCGCGTCCAGCTAACTATGGCTACACCTTC
d_call: .; v_call: TRBV7-9; clone_size: .; j_call: TRBJ2-1; cdr3_aa: CASSRPLYNEQFF; cdr3_nt: TGTGCCAGCAGCCGCCCCCTTTACAATGAGCAGTTCTTC
d_call: .; v_call: TRBV13; clone_size: .; j_call: TRBJ2-7; cdr3_aa: CASSRQETTYEQYF; cdr3_nt: TGTGCCAGCAGCCGACAGGAAACTACCTACGAGCAGTACTTC
d_call: .; v_call: TRBV11-2; clone_size: once; j_call: TRBJ2-7; cdr3_aa: CASEGRPLRAYEQYF; cdr3_nt: TGTGCCAGCGAAGGTAGGCCTCTCAGGGCCTACGAGCAGTACTTC
d_call: .; v_call: TRBV6-6; clone_size: .; j_call: TRBJ1-1; cdr3_aa: CATGIVGEAFF; cdr3_nt: TGTGCTACCGGCATAGTAGGTGAAGCTTTCTTT
d_call: .; v_call: TRBV12-3/TRBV12-4; clone_size: .; j_call: TRBJ1-1; cdr3_aa: CASSGDVEAFF; cdr3_nt: TGTGCCAGCAGTGGGGATGTGGAAGCTTTCTTT
d_call: TRBD1; v_call: TRBV10-3; clone_size: .; j_call: TRBJ2-6; cdr3_aa: CAISEMAGGWDNVLTF; cdr3_nt: TGTGCCATCAGTGAAATGGCAGGGGGCTGGGATAACGTCCTGACTTTC
d_call: TRBD2; v_call: TRBV6-5; clone_size: .; j_call: TRBJ2-5; cdr3_aa: CASSYEGGAETQYF; cdr3_nt: TGTGCCAGCAGTTATGAGGGAGGGGCAGAGACCCAGTACTTC
d_call: .; v_call: TRBV27; clone_size: few; j_call: TRBJ2-7; cdr3_aa: CASSLVFGSYEQYF; cdr3_nt: TGTGCCAGCAGTTTGGTGTTTGGGTCCTACGAGCAGTACTTC
d_call: TRBD1; v_call: TRBV29-1; clone_size: once; j_call: TRBJ2-7; cdr3_aa: CSGTGALPPYEQYF; cdr3_nt: TGCAGCGGAACAGGGGCCCTGCCACCCTACGAGCAGTACTTC
d_call: .; v_call: TRBV6-5; clone_size: few; j_call: TRBJ1-4; cdr3_aa: CASSYCPGCEKLFF; cdr3_nt: TGTGCCAGCAGTTATTGCCCAGGGTGCGAAAAACTGTTTTTT
d_call: .; v_call: TRBV27; clone_size: many; j_call: TRBJ1-3; cdr3_aa: CASSPIRAAGNTIYF; cdr3_nt: TGTGCCAGCAGTCCCATTCGGGCAGCTGGAAACACCATATATTTT
d_call: .; v_call: TRBV28; clone_size: few; j_call: TRBJ1-5; cdr3_aa: CASSVDTFNQPQHF; cdr3_nt: TGTGCCAGCAGTGTGGACACCTTCAATCAGCCCCAGCATTTT
d_call: .; v_call: TRBV29-1; clone_size: few; j_call: TRBJ1-2; cdr3_aa: CSVPPGAHGYTF; cdr3_nt: TGCAGCGTGCCCCCGGGAGCCCACGGCTACACCTTC
d_call: .; v_call: TRBV19; clone_size: .; j_call: TRBJ2-2; cdr3_aa: CASSIVGQNTGELFF; cdr3_nt: TGTGCCAGTAGTATAGTTGGGCAGAACACCGGGGAGCTGTTTTTT